The sequence of this TCR beta chain was determined in a study of neurological immune-mediated disorders. This clonotype appeared many times. Its antigen is unknown. Findings and caveats of the study: Expanded clones shared no CDR3 amino acid sequences across subjects, suggesting private repertoires in all groups. Falling below healthy controls, multiple sclerosis showed the least TCR clonal expansion, while HTLV-1-associated myelopathy showed the most.

As for the cDNA, it was generated by 5'RACE with 10-nucleotide random UMIs. TCRdb ran MiXCR on the 5' RACE reads and lists one entry per CDR3 protein. The sample consists of about 84,000 distinct CDR3 sequences, 10% of them appearing once. The germline gives CDR1 SGHRS, CDR2 YFSETQ. This CDR3 region has 13 residues. V dropped 7 bases and J dropped 4; count of bases not matched to a gene: 6. Sample: PBMCs. The chain links TRBV5-1 to TRBJ2-5; 8 bases line up with TRBD2. The receptor comes from a middle-aged man in good health. This CDR3 is CASQGLAPETQYF. CDR3 nucleotide sequence: TGCGCCAGCCAAGGACTAGCCCCAGAGACCCAGTACTTC.